This is a list of T cell receptor beta chains from one sample in a study of molecular identifiers for immune sequencing clone quantification. TCRdb used MiXCR to reprocess the PCR reads, holding one entry per CDR3 protein. The sample contains about half a million distinct CDR3 sequences, approximately 25% of which appear only once. Source material: naive CD8+ T cells from blood, with Jurkat cell RNA spiked in. The receptors originated from a human donor in good health. Some libraries in this study had Jurkat cell RNA spiked in. Each CDR3 is given with its conserved first and last residue. A D gene is named only where the DNA matches it firmly. Not every row has a clone size; where given, it reads once, few, many or a size class.

d_call | j_call | v_call | clone_size | cdr3_nt | cdr3_aa
TRBD1 | TRBJ1-3 | TRBV7-9 | few | TGTGCCAGCAGCCGGGACAGGTCCTCCTCTGGAAACGCCATATATTTT | CASSRDRSSSGNAIYF
NA | TRBJ2-7 | TRBV18 | few | TGTGCCAGCTCACCATCCCCGGGCGAGCAGTACTTC | CASSPSPGEQYF
TRBD1 | TRBJ1-1 | TRBV2 | few | TGTGCCAGCAGTGAAAATAAGGCAGGGGGGAAGACCGCTGAAGCTTTCTTT | CASSENKAGGKTAEAFF
NA | TRBJ1-1 | TRBV20-1 | NA | TGCAGTGCTAGAGATTACACAGAAAGTTCGGGCACTGAAGCTTTCTTT | CSARDYTESSGTEAFF
NA | TRBJ2-7 | TRBV5-4 | NA | TGTGCCAGCAGCTCTTTCGGATCTAACCACTACGAGCAGTACTTC | CASSSFGSNHYEQYF
TRBD1 | TRBJ2-6 | TRBV20-1 | NA | TGCAGTGCCCGGGACAGCGAATCCTCTGGGGCCAACGTCCTGACTTTC | CSARDSESSGANVLTF
NA | TRBJ2-7 | TRBV27 | NA | TGTGCCAGCAGATTATATGGGCCCTACGAGCAGTACTTC | CASRLYGPYEQYF
TRBD2 | TRBJ2-1 | TRBV5-1 | many | TGCGCCAGCAGCTCGGGACTAGCGGGAGTCGGTGAGCAGTTCTTC | CASSSGLAGVGEQFF
NA | TRBJ2-1 | TRBV6-2/TRBV6-3 | NA | TGTGCCAGCAGACCTACAGCTAGCTCCTACAATGAGCAGTTCTTC | CASRPTASSYNEQFF
NA | TRBJ1-1 | TRBV12-5 | few | TGTGCTAGTGGTTTGACGCAGGGGTGGGTTGAAGCTTTCTTT | CASGLTQGWVEAFF
NA | TRBJ2-5 | TRBV9 | few | TGTGCCAGCAGCGTAGGGGGGGTTATGACCCAGTACTTC | CASSVGGVMTQYF
TRBD2 | TRBJ2-1 | TRBV2 | NA | TGTGCCAGCAGTTGGGCTAGCGGGAGAGGAATCTACAATGAGCAGTTCTTC | CASSWASGRGIYNEQFF
TRBD2 | TRBJ2-3 | TRBV14 | many | TGTGCCACGGGGACTAGCACGCTAGATACGCAGTATTTT | CATGTSTLDTQYF
TRBD2 | TRBJ2-3 | TRBV7-9 | NA | TGTGCCAGCAGCCCAACGGGGGGGCACACAGATGCGCAGTATTTT | CASSPTGGHTDAQYF
NA | TRBJ1-6 | TRBV6-1 | once | TGTGCCAGCAGTGATTGTCGGGGTTCACCCCTCCACTTT | CASSDCRGSPLHF
NA | TRBJ2-7 | TRBV4-3 | many | TGCGCCAGCAGCCAATATAGCGGTACTGCCTACGAGCAGTACTTC | CASSQYSGTAYEQYF
TRBD2 | TRBJ2-7 | TRBV27 | NA | TGTGCCAGCTCCGGACTAGCGTTAGGGGCGGAGCAGTACTTC | CASSGLALGAEQYF
NA | TRBJ2-3 | TRBV6-6 | NA | TGTGCCAGCAGTTACGTGTGCGGCACAGATACGCAGTATTTT | CASSYVCGTDTQYF
NA | TRBJ2-6 | TRBV29-1 | many | TGCAGCGTTGTTCAGGGGATATTGTCTGGGGCCAACGTCCTGACTTTC | CSVVQGILSGANVLTF
NA | TRBJ1-6 | TRBV4-2 | few | TGTGCCAGCAGCCAAGATACCGGGGCGGACAATAATTCACCCCTCCACTTT | CASSQDTGADNNSPLHF
TRBD1 | TRBJ2-3 | TRBV4-3 | few | TGCGCCAGCAGCCAAGGGCACAGGGGAGTATTAGATACGCAGTATTTT | CASSQGHRGVLDTQYF
NA | TRBJ2-5 | TRBV7-9 | NA | TGTGCCAGCAGCGAAAACGGGGGCCAAGAGACCCAGTACTTC | CASSENGGQETQYF
TRBD2 | TRBJ2-5 | TRBV19 | NA | TGTGCCAGTAGTTCAACTAGCGGCAGTGAGCCCCAGTACTTC | CASSSTSGSEPQYF
NA | TRBJ1-1 | TRBV24-1 | NA | TGTGCCACCGGTGATTGGTCTAACACTGAAGCTTTCTTT | CATGDWSNTEAFF
NA | TRBJ2-7 | TRBV7-2 | NA | TGTGCCAGCAGATCACCCTGGGTGGACTACGAGCAGTACTTC | CASRSPWVDYEQYF
NA | TRBJ1-1 | TRBV20-1 | few | TGCAGTGCTAGTTCCGACCAACGGTACGGCACTGAAGCTTTCTTT | CSASSDQRYGTEAFF
NA | TRBJ2-7 | TRBV13 | few | TGTGCCAGCAGCTTAGGGGCCTCGACTGGCGAGCAGTACTTC | CASSLGASTGEQYF
TRBD1 | TRBJ1-5 | TRBV5-1 | many | TGCGCCAGCAGCTTGGGGCCGGGACAGAGCAATCAGCCCCAGCATTTT | CASSLGPGQSNQPQHF
NA | TRBJ1-4 | TRBV14 | few | TGTGCCAGCAGCCATCTCCGAACTAATGAAAAACTGTTTTTT | CASSHLRTNEKLFF
NA | TRBJ1-6 | TRBV3-1 | NA | TGTGCCGGCAGCCAAGAAGGGGGACGGAAACTCTATTCACCCCTCCACTTT | CAGSQEGGRKLYSPLHF
NA | TRBJ2-7 | TRBV4-3 | NA | TGCGCCAGCAGCCAAGATCGGGCAGGGGACTACGAGCAGTACTTC | CASSQDRAGDYEQYF
TRBD1 | TRBJ1-1 | TRBV12-3/TRBV12-4 | few | TGTGCCAGCAGTACTGGACAGGGGACTGAAGCTTTCTTT | CASSTGQGTEAFF
TRBD1 | TRBJ1-1 | TRBV2 | NA | TGTGCCAGCAGGAGACAGGGGAGGACTGAAGCTTTCTTT | CASRRQGRTEAFF
NA | TRBJ1-1 | TRBV7-2 | many | TGTGCCAGCACCCCCGCCGGACGGGCGAACACTGAAGCTTTCTTT | CASTPAGRANTEAFF
NA | TRBJ1-1 | TRBV9 | few | TGTGCCAGCAGCGTAGTAGTATCGGCTGGAGCTTTCTTT | CASSVVVSAGAFF
TRBD2 | TRBJ2-5 | TRBV4-1 | many | TGCGCCAGCAGCCAAGTGACTAGCGGGGGGGCGGAGACCCAGTACTTC | CASSQVTSGGAETQYF
NA | TRBJ2-7 | TRBV29-1 | many | TGCAGCGGCCAGGACAGCAGCTCCTACGAGCAGTACTTC | CSGQDSSSYEQYF
NA | TRBJ2-1 | TRBV7-9 | many | TGTGCCAGCAGCTCCAACACGGTACCCTACAATGAGCAGTTCTTC | CASSSNTVPYNEQFF
NA | TRBJ2-2 | TRBV28 | few | TGTGCCAGCAGTTTTTACGGGGAGCTGTTTTTT | CASSFYGELFF
NA | TRBJ1-4 | TRBV12-3/TRBV12-4 | few | TGTGCCAGCAGTATCCGCGGACGGAGTAATGAAAAACTGTTTTTT | CASSIRGRSNEKLFF
NA | TRBJ2-7 | TRBV6-2/TRBV6-3 | NA | TGTGCCAGCAGTTACCCGAGTACTAACCTTCGGACTGGCGAGCAGTACTTC | CASSYPSTNLRTGEQYF
NA | TRBJ2-7 | TRBV12-3/TRBV12-4 | many | TGTGCCAGCAGAACAGGGTACGAGCAGTACTTC | CASRTGYEQYF
TRBD2 | TRBJ2-7 | TRBV13 | NA | TGTGCCAGCAGCTTAGGCATTAGCGGGGACGAGCAGTACTTC | CASSLGISGDEQYF
NA | TRBJ1-1 | TRBV6-2/TRBV6-3 | few | TGTGCCAGCAGTAAAAGTCGGGTTACTGAAGCTTTCTTT | CASSKSRVTEAFF
NA | TRBJ2-7 | TRBV4-1 | NA | TGCGCCAGCAGCCAAGCTCCCGGTTCTACCTACGAGCGGTACTTC | CASSQAPGSTYERYF
NA | TRBJ2-1 | TRBV5-1 | NA | TGCGCCAGCAGCTTGGCCGGATCCTACGAGCAGTTCTTC | CASSLAGSYEQFF